Listed below are T cell receptor beta chains from one sample, sequenced in a study of T cells in Graves' hyperthyroidism and ophthalmopathy. TCRdb processed the multiplex PCR reads anew with MiXCR; each CDR3 protein has one entry. Of about 250,000 distinct CDR3 sequences listed, about 24% are singletons. Source material: blood. These receptors all stem from a woman in her 40s with Graves' ophthalmopathy. Each CDR3 is given with its conserved first and last residue. Fields, in order: D gene, V gene, clone size, J gene, CDR3 protein, CDR3 DNA. A D gene is named only where the DNA matches it firmly. Size values are once, few and many counts, or a class for expanded clones, and some rows have none.

D: -
V: TRBV28
size: many
J: TRBJ1-5
CDR3: CASSRRTSSNQPQHF
DNA: TGTGCCAGCAGTAGGCGGACCTCCAGCAATCAGCCCCAGCATTTT

D: -
V: TRBV4-2
size: -
J: TRBJ1-5
CDR3: CASSPLTGSNQPQHF
DNA: TGTGCCAGCAGCCCGCTGACCGGTAGCAATCAGCCCCAGCATTTT

D: -
V: TRBV24-1
size: -
J: TRBJ1-5
CDR3: CATSDDRLTNQPQHF
DNA: TGTGCCACCAGTGACGACAGACTAACCAATCAGCCCCAGCATTTT

D: TRBD2
V: TRBV3-1
size: many
J: TRBJ2-7
CDR3: CASSQLAGGLTYEQYF
DNA: TGTGCCAGCAGCCAGCTAGCGGGAGGACTAACCTACGAGCAGTACTTC

D: TRBD1
V: TRBV28
size: -
J: TRBJ2-5
CDR3: CASSSPADRGGETQYF
DNA: TGTGCCAGCAGTTCTCCTGCGGACAGGGGTGGGGAGACCCAGTACTTC

D: -
V: TRBV6-1
size: many
J: TRBJ1-2
CDR3: CASSEPTRYGYTF
DNA: TGTGCCAGCAGTGAACCGACACGGTATGGCTACACCTTC

D: TRBD2
V: TRBV28
size: many
J: TRBJ2-7
CDR3: CASSLATRPSGRGYEQYF
DNA: TGTGCCAGCAGTTTAGCGACAAGACCTAGCGGAAGGGGCTACGAGCAGTACTTC

D: TRBD1
V: TRBV27
size: -
J: TRBJ1-2
CDR3: CATRQGNYGYTF
DNA: TGTGCCACCCGACAGGGGAACTATGGCTACACCTTC

D: TRBD1
V: TRBV20-1
size: -
J: TRBJ2-5
CDR3: CSARTGDRKTQYF
DNA: TGCAGTGCTCGGACAGGGGATAGAAAGACCCAGTACTTC

D: -
V: TRBV28
size: many
J: TRBJ2-7
CDR3: CASSSRVMVGGTVSYEQYF
DNA: TGTGCCAGCAGTTCCCGCGTTATGGTCGGCGGGACGGTCTCCTACGAGCAGTACTTC

D: -
V: TRBV5-5
size: -
J: TRBJ2-2
CDR3: CASGQGFNTGELFF
DNA: TGTGCCAGCGGGCAGGGGTTCAACACCGGGGAGCTGTTTTTT

D: TRBD2
V: TRBV6-1
size: many
J: TRBJ2-2
CDR3: CASRSKAGANTGELFF
DNA: TGTGCCAGCAGATCTAAAGCGGGAGCCAACACCGGGGAGCTGTTTTTT

D: -
V: TRBV14
size: many
J: TRBJ1-2
CDR3: CASSQDYNYGYTF
DNA: TGTGCCAGCAGCCAAGATTACAACTATGGCTACACCTTC

D: -
V: TRBV19
size: many
J: TRBJ2-7
CDR3: CASSFAEEQYF
DNA: TGTGCCAGTAGTTTTGCGGAGGAGCAGTACTTC

D: -
V: TRBV19
size: many
J: TRBJ2-7
CDR3: CASAHRDFSYEQYF
DNA: TGTGCCAGTGCACATCGGGACTTCTCCTACGAGCAGTACTTC

D: -
V: TRBV6-1
size: many
J: TRBJ2-7
CDR3: CASRQGRGYEQYF
DNA: TGTGCCAGCAGGCAGGGTAGGGGCTACGAGCAGTACTTC

D: TRBD2
V: TRBV4-1
size: many
J: TRBJ2-5
CDR3: CASSREGHQETQYF
DNA: TGCGCCAGCAGCAGGGAGGGGCACCAAGAGACCCAGTACTTC

D: TRBD1
V: TRBV11-2
size: many
J: TRBJ2-5
CDR3: CASSPTGQWETQYF
DNA: TGTGCCAGCAGCCCCACGGGACAGTGGGAGACCCAGTACTTC

D: -
V: TRBV5-4
size: -
J: TRBJ2-7
CDR3: CASSLGTVGYEQYF
DNA: TGTGCCAGCAGCTTGGGGACAGTAGGGTACGAGCAGTACTTC

D: -
V: TRBV5-1
size: -
J: TRBJ2-5
CDR3: CASNSTLETQYF
DNA: TGCGCTAGCAACTCCACCTTAGAGACTCAGTACTTC

D: -
V: TRBV5-1
size: -
J: TRBJ2-2
CDR3: CASSTRGHRNTGELFF
DNA: TGCGCCAGCAGCACGAGGGGACACCGGAACACCGGGGAGCTGTTTTTT

D: TRBD2
V: TRBV28
size: -
J: TRBJ2-5
CDR3: CASRLGGRVETQYF
DNA: TGTGCCAGCAGATTAGGCGGGAGGGTAGAGACCCAGTACTTC

D: TRBD1
V: TRBV11-1
size: many
J: TRBJ2-7
CDR3: CASSLLAAETGALGEQYF
DNA: TGTGCCAGCAGCTTATTAGCGGCTGAGACAGGGGCGCTAGGGGAGCAGTACTTC

D: -
V: TRBV11-2
size: many
J: TRBJ2-3
CDR3: CASNFFTGTGDTQYF
DNA: TGTGCCAGCAACTTTTTCACCGGGACGGGAGATACGCAGTATTTT

D: TRBD2
V: TRBV27
size: many
J: TRBJ2-1
CDR3: CASSFHGWIREGSYNEQFF
DNA: TGTGCCAGCAGTTTTCATGGGTGGATACGGGAGGGCTCCTACAATGAGCAGTTCTTC